A single sample is the source of the 18 T cell receptor beta chains below, sequenced in a study of blood T cell repertoires in COVID-19. Sequencing was performed with immunoSEQ multiplex PCR; in TCRdb, only in-frame clones are kept and a portion is missing. The table has 270,000 or so clones, about nine tenths seen once. Sequencing input: PBMCs or T cells enriched from blood (not recorded which). The receptors stem from a young woman with acute COVID-19.

This chain uses TRBV2 with TRBJ1-2; the D gene is possibly TRBD1 (5 bases). Looked up from germline, CDR1 is SNHLY and CDR2 is FYNNEI. The CDR3 is 14 residues long. The germline V and J ends were trimmed by 7 bases and 4 bases, with 16 bases remaining between them. This CDR3 reads CASTQAQGFYGYTF. CDR3 nucleotide sequence: TGTGCCAGCACCCAGGCGCAGGGCTTCTATGGCTACACCTTC.

The rearrangement links TRBV5-1 to TRBJ2-1; D call uncertain. The V gene lost 4 bases and the J gene lost 6 bases, with 17 bases spanning the gap. The CDR3 sequence is 15 residues long. Germline CDR1 SGHRS, CDR2 YFSETQ. The CDR3 sequence is CASSPKNGEGNEQFF. The CDR3 nucleotides read TGCGCCAGCAGCCCGAAAAACGGAGAAGGCAATGAGCAGTTCTTC.

This clone was detected only once. Other DNA variants within this sample encode the same CDR3. The rearrangement uses TRBV7-3 and TRBJ2-2; 10 bases fit TRBD2. CDR1 and CDR2 (germline): SGHTA, FQGTGA. The CDR3 has 17 residues. V was clipped by 5 bases and J by 3 bases; unmatched bases: 9. The CDR3 DNA sequence: TGTGCCAGCAGCCCGGCTAGCGGGAGTAAGGACACCGGGGAGCTGTTTTTT. The encoded protein is CASSPASGSKDTGELFF.

The gene calls are TRBV10-2 and TRBJ2-1; tentatively, D is TRBD1 (6 bases). There are 15 residues in the CDR3. Germline CDR1 WSHSY, CDR2 SAAADI. Trimming removed 8 bases from V and 5 bases from J, with 19 bases in between. The CDR3 bases are TGCGCCAGCTCCGCCTCCCATGGACAGAACAATGAGCAGTTCTTC. Protein: CASSASHGQNNEQFF.

CDR3 nucleotides: TGTGCCAGCACCTGGGGGGACGGGTCCTACGAGCAGTACTTC. Encoded protein: CASTWGDGSYEQYF. This chain links TRBV5-4 with TRBJ2-7; TRBD2 might be the D (6 bases). This CDR3 comprises 14 residues. With 6 bases removed from V and 1 base from J, the gap between germline ends came to 14 bases. Per germline, CDR1 SGHNT and CDR2 YYREEE (reference sequence).

The chain combines TRBV2 with TRBJ2-7; possibly TRBD1 for D (6 bases). The germline CDR1 and CDR2 sequences are SNHLY and FYNNEI. This CDR3 has 15 amino acids. V was trimmed by 10 bases and J by 1 base, leaving 20 bases between them. CDR3 nucleotide sequence: TGTGCCACAAACCCCCCCAGTGGACAGTCCTACGAGCAGTACTTC. This sequence encodes CATNPPSGQSYEQYF.

V usage is TRBV3-1 (or the pseudogene TRBV3-2) and J usage is TRBJ1-2; 7 nucleotides line up with TRBD1. The V gene end was trimmed by 5 bases and the J gene end by 3 bases; junction bases not matched to a gene: 6. This CDR3 has 14 residues. Germline V gene sequence: CDR1 LGHDT, CDR2 YNNKEL (reference sequence). CDR3 sequence: CASSVTGADYGYTF. The CDR3 DNA sequence: TGTGCCAGCAGCGTTACAGGGGCGGACTATGGCTACACCTTC.

The gene calls are TRBV6-6 and TRBJ1-4, with 9 bases aligning to TRBD1. The CDR3 extends over 15 amino acids. Losses at the gene ends were 2 bases for V and 4 bases for J; bases not matched to a gene: 2. Germline values: CDR1 MNHNY, CDR2 SVGAGI (reference sequence). The CDR3 DNA reads TGTGCCAGCAGTTACCCGGGACAGGGTAATGAAAAACTGTTTTTT. Translated: CASSYPGQGNEKLFF.

This sequence joins TRBV28 and TRBJ2-1; a possible D gene is TRBD2 (7 bases). Trimming took 4 bases from V and 2 from J, leaving 18 bases between them. Germline V gene data show CDR1 as MDHEN and CDR2 as SYDVKM. There are 17 residues in the CDR3. CDR3 region: CASSSSAGGGTYNEQFF. In nucleotides, the CDR3 is TGTGCCAGCAGTTCATCCGCTGGCGGGGGCACCTACAATGAGCAGTTCTTC.

This rearrangement joins TRBV18 to TRBJ2-3, with 14 bases matching TRBD2. In germline, CDR1 is KGHSH, CDR2 LQKENI. The CDR3 is made up of 19 amino acids. V dropped 3 bases and J dropped 8; count of bases not matched to a gene: 16. CDR3 sequence reads: CASSPSTGTSGRRGGTQYF. Written as DNA, the CDR3 is TGTGCCAGCTCACCTTCGACCGGGACTAGCGGGAGACGTGGCGGTACGCAGTATTTT.

This chain connects TRBV7-9 to TRBJ2-7; 7 bases match TRBD1. From germline, CDR1 is SEHNR and CDR2 FQNEAQ (reference sequence). V shed 6 bases, J shed 3 bases, and the junction held 8 bases outside the gene matches. The CDR3 sequence is 14 residues long. This CDR3 reads CASSGPDRLYEQYF. The CDR3 nucleotides are TGTGCCAGCAGTGGACCGGACAGGCTCTACGAGCAGTACTTC.

The rearrangement uses TRBV6-5 and TRBJ1-5; D not resolved. CDR1 MNHEY and CDR2 SVGAGI come from the germline V gene. CDR3 length equals 13 residues. Trimming took off 5 bases at V and 1 base at J, with 6 bases between the two ends. CDR3 loop: CASSPMSNQPQHF. The CDR3 DNA is TGTGCCAGCAGTCCAATGAGCAATCAGCCCCAGCATTTT.

The CDR3 loop is CASSSDRGTYEQYF. The CDR3 DNA follows: TGTGCCAGCAGCTCCGACAGGGGCACCTACGAGCAGTACTTC. J is TRBJ2-7 and V is TRBV5-4; 8 bases agree with TRBD1. The germline CDR1 and CDR2 sequences are SGHNT and YYREEE (reference sequence). The ends lost 3 bases at V and 2 bases at J; junction bases unmatched: 4. The CDR3 loop spans 14 amino acids.

This chain joins TRBV6-5 and TRBJ1-2; the D gene is possibly TRBD1 (6 bases). Germline CDR1 and CDR2: MNHEY and SVGAGI. This CDR3 has 14 residues. The V gene lost 6 bases and the J gene lost 4 bases, with 15 bases spanning the gap. CDR3 nucleotides: TGTGCCAGCAGGACCCAGGACAGCCCCTATGGCTACACCTTC. Amino acids: CASRTQDSPYGYTF.

The V call is TRBV5-1, the J call TRBJ1-4; 10 bases are shared with TRBD1. Trimming cost V 4 bases and J 8 bases; bases outside gene matches: 11. This CDR3 has 16 residues. The germline V gene encodes CDR1 SGHRS and CDR2 YFSETQ. The CDR3 coding sequence is TGCGCCAGCAGCATCGGACAGGGGGGACCGAGCGAAAAACTGTTTTTT. Protein: CASSIGQGGPSEKLFF.

The chain employs TRBV6-4 and TRBJ2-1; D is undetermined. The germline V gene has CDR1 MRHNA and CDR2 SNTAGT. This CDR3 has 15 amino acids. V was cut by 0 bases and J by 14 bases, with 20 bases left in between. CDR3 nucleotides: TGTGCCAGCAGTGACTCAAGCGCCGAGGATAAGTTGAAGTTCTTC. This sequence encodes CASSDSSAEDKLKFF.

This CDR3 reads CASSFSQSNQPQHF. Written as DNA, the CDR3 is TGTGCCAGCAGTTTTTCACAGAGCAATCAGCCCCAGCATTTT. The V gene is TRBV28, the J gene TRBJ1-5; no definite D call. The CDR3 length is 14 residues. V lost 3 bases to trimming and J lost 1 base, with 7 bases between them. Germline V CDR1 and CDR2: MDHEN, SYDVKM.

The chain uses TRBV2 and TRBJ1-6; 7 nucleotides match TRBD1. From germline, CDR1 is SNHLY and CDR2 FYNNEI. The junction had 6 bases not matched to a gene; V was cut back by 3 bases and J by 7 bases. The CDR3 consists of 15 residues. The CDR3 sequence: CASSDLGTENSPLHF. DNA of the CDR3: TGTGCCAGCAGTGATTTAGGGACAGAGAATTCACCCCTCCACTTT.